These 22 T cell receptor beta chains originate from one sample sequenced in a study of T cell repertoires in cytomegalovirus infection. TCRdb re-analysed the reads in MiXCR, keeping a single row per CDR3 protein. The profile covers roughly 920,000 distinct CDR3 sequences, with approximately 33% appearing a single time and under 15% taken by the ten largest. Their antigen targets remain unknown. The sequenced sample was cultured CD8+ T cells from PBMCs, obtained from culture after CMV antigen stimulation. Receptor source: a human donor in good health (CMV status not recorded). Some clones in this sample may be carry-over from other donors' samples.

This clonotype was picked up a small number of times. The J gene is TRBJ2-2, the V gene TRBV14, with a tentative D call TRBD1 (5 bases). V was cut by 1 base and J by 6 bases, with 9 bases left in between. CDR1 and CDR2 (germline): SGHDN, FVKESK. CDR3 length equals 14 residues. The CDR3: CASSQVMGPGELFF. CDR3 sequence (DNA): TGTGCCAGCAGCCAAGTAATGGGGCCCGGGGAGCTGTTTTTT. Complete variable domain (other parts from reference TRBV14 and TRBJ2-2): EAGVTQFPSHSVIEKGQTVTLRCDPISGHDNLYWYRRVMGKEIKFLLHFVKESKQDESGMPNNRFLAERTGGTYSTLKVQPAELEDSGVYFCASSQVMGPGELFFGEGSRLTVL.

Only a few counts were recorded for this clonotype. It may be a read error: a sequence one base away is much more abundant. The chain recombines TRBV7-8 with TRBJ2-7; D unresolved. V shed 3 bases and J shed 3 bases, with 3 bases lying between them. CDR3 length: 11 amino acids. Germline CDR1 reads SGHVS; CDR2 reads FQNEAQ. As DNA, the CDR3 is TGTGCCAGCAGCTTGTTCTACGAGCAGTACTTC. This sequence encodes CASSLFYEQYF.

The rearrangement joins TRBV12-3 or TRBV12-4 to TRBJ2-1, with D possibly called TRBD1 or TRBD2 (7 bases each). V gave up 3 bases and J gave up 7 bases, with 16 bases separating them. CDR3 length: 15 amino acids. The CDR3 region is CASSLRGGRGNEQFF. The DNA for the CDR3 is TGTGCCAGCAGTTTGAGGGGGGGCAGGGGGAATGAGCAGTTCTTC.

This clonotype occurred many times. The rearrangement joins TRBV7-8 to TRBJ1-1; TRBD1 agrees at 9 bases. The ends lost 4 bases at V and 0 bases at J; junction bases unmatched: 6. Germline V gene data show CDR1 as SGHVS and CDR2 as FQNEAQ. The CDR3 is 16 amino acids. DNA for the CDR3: TGTGCCAGCAGCTGGAGGACAGGGGACCTGAACACTGAAGCTTTCTTT. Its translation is CASSWRTGDLNTEAFF.

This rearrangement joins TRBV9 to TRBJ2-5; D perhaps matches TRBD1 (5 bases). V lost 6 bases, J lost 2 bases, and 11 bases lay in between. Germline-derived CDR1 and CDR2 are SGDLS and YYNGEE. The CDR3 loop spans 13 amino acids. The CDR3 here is CASKGQQQETQYF. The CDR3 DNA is TGTGCCAGCAAAGGACAACAACAAGAGACCCAGTACTTC.

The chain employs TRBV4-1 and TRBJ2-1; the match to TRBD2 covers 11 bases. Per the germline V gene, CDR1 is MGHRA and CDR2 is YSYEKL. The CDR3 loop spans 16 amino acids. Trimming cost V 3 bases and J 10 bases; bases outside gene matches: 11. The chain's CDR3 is CASSHPLAGGKIEQFF. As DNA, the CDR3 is TGCGCCAGCAGCCACCCTCTAGCGGGGGGAAAAATCGAGCAGTTCTTC.

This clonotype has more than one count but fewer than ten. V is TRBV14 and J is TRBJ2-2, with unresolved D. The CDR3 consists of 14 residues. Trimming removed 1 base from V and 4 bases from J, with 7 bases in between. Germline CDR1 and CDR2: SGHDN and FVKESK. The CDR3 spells CASSQGRSTGELFF. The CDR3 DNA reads TGTGCCAGCAGCCAAGGGCGGAGCACCGGGGAGCTGTTTTTT.

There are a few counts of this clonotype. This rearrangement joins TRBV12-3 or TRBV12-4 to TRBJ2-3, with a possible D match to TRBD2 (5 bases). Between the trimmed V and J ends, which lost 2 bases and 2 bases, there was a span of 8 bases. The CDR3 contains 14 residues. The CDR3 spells CASSLKRLTDTQYF. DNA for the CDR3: TGTGCCAGCAGTTTAAAGCGGCTCACAGATACGCAGTATTTT.

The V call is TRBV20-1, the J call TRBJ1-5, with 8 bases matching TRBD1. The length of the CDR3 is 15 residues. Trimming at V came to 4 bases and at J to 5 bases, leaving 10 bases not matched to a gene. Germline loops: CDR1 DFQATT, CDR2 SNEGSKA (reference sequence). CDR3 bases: TGCAGTGCTAACGGACAGGGAGGAGGCGATCAGCCCCAGCATTTT. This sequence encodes CSANGQGGGDQPQHF.

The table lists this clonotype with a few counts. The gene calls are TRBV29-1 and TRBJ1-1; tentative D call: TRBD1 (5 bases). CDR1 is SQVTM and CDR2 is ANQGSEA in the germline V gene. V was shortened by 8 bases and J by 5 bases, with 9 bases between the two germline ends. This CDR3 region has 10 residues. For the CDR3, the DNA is TGCAGCAGTGGGGGGACTGAAGCTTTCTTT. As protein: CSSGGTEAFF.

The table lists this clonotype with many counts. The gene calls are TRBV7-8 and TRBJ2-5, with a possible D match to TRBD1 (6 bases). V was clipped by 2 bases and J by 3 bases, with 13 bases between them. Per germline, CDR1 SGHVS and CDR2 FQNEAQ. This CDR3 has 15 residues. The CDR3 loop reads CASSLWGPGEETQYF. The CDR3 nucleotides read TGTGCCAGCAGCTTATGGGGGCCCGGGGAAGAGACCCAGTACTTC. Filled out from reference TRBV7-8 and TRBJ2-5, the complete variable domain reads GAGVSQSPRYKVAKRGQDVALRCDPISGHVSLFWYQQALGQGPEFLTYFQNEAQLDKSGLPSDRFFAERPEGSVSTLKIQRTQQEDSAVYLCASSLWGPGEETQYFGPGTRLLVL.

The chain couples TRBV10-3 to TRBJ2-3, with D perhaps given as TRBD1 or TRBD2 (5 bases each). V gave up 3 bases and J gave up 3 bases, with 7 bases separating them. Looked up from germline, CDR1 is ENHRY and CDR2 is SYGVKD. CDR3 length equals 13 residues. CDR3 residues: CAISEGETDTQYF. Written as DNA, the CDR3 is TGTGCCATCAGTGAAGGGGAGACAGATACGCAGTATTTT.

The CDR3 DNA reads TGTGCCATCAGAACAGGGGTTGACTCTGGGGCCAACGTCCTGACTTTC. This gives the protein CAIRTGVDSGANVLTF. This chain joins TRBV10-3 and TRBJ2-6; TRBD1 agrees at 7 bases. The junction had 5 bases not matched to a gene; V was cut back by 6 bases and J by 0 bases. Germline CDR1 is ENHRY and CDR2 is SYGVKD. The CDR3 sequence is 16 residues long.

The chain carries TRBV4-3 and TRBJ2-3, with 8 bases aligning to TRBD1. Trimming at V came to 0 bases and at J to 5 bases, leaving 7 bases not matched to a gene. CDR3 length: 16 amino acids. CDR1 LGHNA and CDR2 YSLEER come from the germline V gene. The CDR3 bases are TGCGCCAGCAGCCAAGATGACAGGGGCGGGAAAGATACGCAGTATTTT. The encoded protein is CASSQDDRGGKDTQYF.

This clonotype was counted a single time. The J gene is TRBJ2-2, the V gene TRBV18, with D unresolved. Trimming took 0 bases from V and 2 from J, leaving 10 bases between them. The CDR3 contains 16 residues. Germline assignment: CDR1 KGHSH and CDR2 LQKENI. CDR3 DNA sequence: TGTGCCAGCTCACCACCCTTCAGGACCAACACCGGGGAGCTGTTTTTT. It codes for CASSPPFRTNTGELFF.

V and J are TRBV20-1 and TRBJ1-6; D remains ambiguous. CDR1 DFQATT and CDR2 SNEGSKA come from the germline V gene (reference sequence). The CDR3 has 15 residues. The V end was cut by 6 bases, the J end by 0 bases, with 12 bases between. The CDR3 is CSAEEGSSYNSPLHF. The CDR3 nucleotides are TGCAGTGCCGAGGAGGGAAGCTCCTATAATTCACCCCTCCACTTT.

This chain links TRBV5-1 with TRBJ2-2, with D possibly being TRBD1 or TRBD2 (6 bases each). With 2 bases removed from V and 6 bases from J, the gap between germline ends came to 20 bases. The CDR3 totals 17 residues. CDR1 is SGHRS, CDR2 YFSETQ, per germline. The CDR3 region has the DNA TGCGCCAGCAGCTTCCCGACAGGCAACAGGGAGGCCGGGGAGCTGTTTTTT. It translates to CASSFPTGNREAGELFF. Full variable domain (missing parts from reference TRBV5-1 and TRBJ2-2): KAGVTQTPRYLIKTRGQQVTLSCSPISGHRSVSWYQQTPGQGLQFLFEYFSETQRNKGNFPGRFSGRQFSNSRSEMNVSTLELGDSALYLCASSFPTGNREAGELFFGEGSRLTVL.

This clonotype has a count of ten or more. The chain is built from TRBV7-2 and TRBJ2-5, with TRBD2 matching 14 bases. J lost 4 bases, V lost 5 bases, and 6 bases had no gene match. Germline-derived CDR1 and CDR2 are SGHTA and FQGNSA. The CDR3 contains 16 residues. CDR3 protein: CASSPGLAGVVETQYF. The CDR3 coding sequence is TGTGCCAGCAGCCCGGGACTAGCGGGGGTCGTAGAGACCCAGTACTTC.

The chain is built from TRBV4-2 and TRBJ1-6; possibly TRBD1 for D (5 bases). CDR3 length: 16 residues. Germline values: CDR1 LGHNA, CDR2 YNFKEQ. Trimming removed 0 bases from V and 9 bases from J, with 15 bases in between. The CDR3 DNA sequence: TGTGCCAGCAGCCAAGAATCGGCAGGTCAGGGTTCACCCCTCCACTTT. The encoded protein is CASSQESAGQGSPLHF.

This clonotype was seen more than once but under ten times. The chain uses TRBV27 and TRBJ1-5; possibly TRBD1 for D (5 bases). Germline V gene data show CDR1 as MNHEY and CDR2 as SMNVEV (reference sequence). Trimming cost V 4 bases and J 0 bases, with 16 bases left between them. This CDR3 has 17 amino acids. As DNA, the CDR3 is TGTGCCAGCAGTTCGTACCGGGACGGAGATAGCAATCAGCCCCAGCATTTT. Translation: CASSSYRDGDSNQPQHF.

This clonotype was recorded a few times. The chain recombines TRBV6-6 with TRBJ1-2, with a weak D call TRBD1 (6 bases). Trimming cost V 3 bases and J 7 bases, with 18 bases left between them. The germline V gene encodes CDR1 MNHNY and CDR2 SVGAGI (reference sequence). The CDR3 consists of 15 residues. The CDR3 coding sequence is TGTGCCAGCAGTTATCGCATTCGGGCAGGGGTTGGCTACACCTTC. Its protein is CASSYRIRAGVGYTF.

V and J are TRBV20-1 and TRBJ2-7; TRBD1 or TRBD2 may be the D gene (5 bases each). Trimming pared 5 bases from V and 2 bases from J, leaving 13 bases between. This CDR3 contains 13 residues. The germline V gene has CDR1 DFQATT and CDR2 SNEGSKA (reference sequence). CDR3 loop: CSARAMGAYEQYF. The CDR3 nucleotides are TGCAGTGCTCGAGCCATGGGGGCCTACGAGCAGTACTTC.